The source of this T cell receptor (beta chain) is a study of T cell responses to AZD1222 COVID-19 vaccine. A word on this clone: Its antigen is unknown.

CDR1 and CDR2 from the germline V gene are SGHAT and FQNNGV. This CDR3 is built from 17 residues. Deletions cut 5 bases from V and 0 bases from J, with 17 bases between. Study-level points and caveats: Most donors were white British, females outnumbered males, and clonal diversity was possibly underestimated. Among spike-specific TCRs, nearly half reportedly target unmutated variant regions. Samples come after the peak T cell response, not at day 14.

The assay was immunoSEQ multiplex PCR, and TCRdb's table has in-frame clones only and misses some. The sample shows 100,000 to 150,000 clones, roughly 88% of them seen only once. The specimen comprised peripheral blood, sampled 28 days after the second AZD1222 dose. The V and J genes are TRBV11-2 and TRBJ2-1; no definite D call. The sequence was obtained from an adult who received the AZD1222 COVID-19 vaccine. The CDR3 loop is CASSPLGLVGSYNEQFF. CDR3 nucleotides: TGTGCCAGCAGCCCCCTGGGGTTGGTCGGCTCCTACAATGAGCAGTTCTTC.